Listed below are T cell receptor beta chains from one sample, sequenced in a study of cytomegalovirus exposure and HLA in healthy donors. Produced via immunoSEQ multiplex PCR; TCRdb's table is partial and in-frame only. The sample has about 98,000 clones; about 81% are singletons. Input material: PBMCs. The receptors were sampled from a man between 18 and 35 years old in good health and CMV-seropositive. CDR3s include the opening cysteine and the closing phenylalanine or tryptophan. Each record gives: J gene, clone size, D gene, V gene, CDR3 DNA, CDR3 protein. D genes are given only for firm matches. Clone size, where shown, is once, few, many, or a class for clones that have expanded.

j_call: TRBJ2-1
clone_size: .
d_call: .
v_call: TRBV11-3
cdr3_nt: TGTGCCAGCGCGGGGTGGGACAATGAGCAGTTCTTC
cdr3_aa: CASAGWDNEQFF

j_call: TRBJ1-2
clone_size: .
d_call: TRBD1
v_call: TRBV27
cdr3_nt: TGTGCCAGCAGTACACAGGGGGCCTATGGCTACACCTTC
cdr3_aa: CASSTQGAYGYTF

j_call: TRBJ2-3
clone_size: .
d_call: .
v_call: TRBV14
cdr3_nt: TGTGCCAGCAGCCCGCAGTTGGATACGCAGTATTTT
cdr3_aa: CASSPQLDTQYF

j_call: TRBJ1-2
clone_size: few
d_call: .
v_call: TRBV30
cdr3_nt: TGTGCCTGGAGGAGGGCTACTCACCTATCAAACTATGGCTACACCTTC
cdr3_aa: CAWRRATHLSNYGYTF

j_call: TRBJ2-3
clone_size: .
d_call: .
v_call: TRBV11-2
cdr3_nt: TGTGCCAGCAGCATACAACTCGGGGGGCCAAGCACAGATACGCAGTATTTT
cdr3_aa: CASSIQLGGPSTDTQYF

j_call: TRBJ1-2
clone_size: few
d_call: TRBD1
v_call: TRBV29-1
cdr3_nt: TGCAGCGTTGAAGGGGGGGCAGGGGGCCTACCCATTCACTATGGCTACACCTTC
cdr3_aa: CSVEGGAGGLPIHYGYTF

j_call: TRBJ1-1
clone_size: .
d_call: .
v_call: TRBV18
cdr3_nt: TGTGCCAGCTCACCACCGGGGACAATGAACACTGAAGCTTTCTTT
cdr3_aa: CASSPPGTMNTEAFF

j_call: TRBJ1-1
clone_size: few
d_call: .
v_call: TRBV4-1
cdr3_nt: TGCGCCAGCAGCCGAACTCGGACAGTTGAAGCTTTCTTT
cdr3_aa: CASSRTRTVEAFF

j_call: TRBJ1-1
clone_size: few
d_call: .
v_call: TRBV28
cdr3_nt: TGTGCCGCCGGGGGAAACACTGAAGCTTTCTTT
cdr3_aa: CAAGGNTEAFF

j_call: TRBJ1-6
clone_size: .
d_call: TRBD1
v_call: TRBV9
cdr3_nt: TGTGCCAGCAGCGTAGGACAGGGCGGCAATTCACCCCTCCACTTT
cdr3_aa: CASSVGQGGNSPLHF

j_call: TRBJ2-7
clone_size: .
d_call: .
v_call: TRBV5-4
cdr3_nt: TGTGCCAGCAGCACGGGGGACAGAATCTACGAGCAGTACTTC
cdr3_aa: CASSTGDRIYEQYF

j_call: TRBJ2-7
clone_size: .
d_call: .
v_call: TRBV7-8
cdr3_nt: TGTGCCAGCAGCCACGAGGGAGGCGTTGCCTACGAGCAGTACTTC
cdr3_aa: CASSHEGGVAYEQYF

j_call: TRBJ1-1
clone_size: .
d_call: .
v_call: TRBV19
cdr3_nt: TGTGCCAGTAGTATCGACAGGTACACTGAAGCTTTCTTT
cdr3_aa: CASSIDRYTEAFF

j_call: TRBJ2-3
clone_size: .
d_call: .
v_call: TRBV27
cdr3_nt: TGTGCCAGCAGCCAAGGGGGTCGGCTTTCAGATACGCAGTATTTT
cdr3_aa: CASSQGGRLSDTQYF

j_call: TRBJ2-3
clone_size: .
d_call: TRBD1
v_call: TRBV6-5
cdr3_nt: TGTGCCAGCAGCCAAAACATCGACAGGGCAGATACGCAGTATTTT
cdr3_aa: CASSQNIDRADTQYF

j_call: TRBJ2-2
clone_size: .
d_call: .
v_call: TRBV29-1
cdr3_nt: TGCAGCGTTCGCGACAGCGGGGAGCTGTTTTTT
cdr3_aa: CSVRDSGELFF

j_call: TRBJ2-5
clone_size: few
d_call: TRBD2
v_call: TRBV5-1
cdr3_nt: TGCGCCAGCAGCGTAGGACTAGCGGGGGTGGAGACCCAGTACTTC
cdr3_aa: CASSVGLAGVETQYF

j_call: TRBJ2-5
clone_size: .
d_call: TRBD1
v_call: TRBV7-9
cdr3_nt: TGTGCCAGCAGCCGCTGGACAGGGGGCCTCGAGACCCAGTACTTC
cdr3_aa: CASSRWTGGLETQYF

j_call: TRBJ2-7
clone_size: .
d_call: .
v_call: TRBV6-1
cdr3_nt: TGTGCCACCTATCAACCGCTGATACCAACCTACGAGCAGTACTTC
cdr3_aa: CATYQPLIPTYEQYF

j_call: TRBJ2-1
clone_size: few
d_call: .
v_call: TRBV10-3
cdr3_nt: TGTGCCATCAGGCGGGGATACAATGAGCAGTTCTTC
cdr3_aa: CAIRRGYNEQFF

j_call: TRBJ2-7
clone_size: .
d_call: TRBD2
v_call: TRBV27
cdr3_nt: TGTGCCAGCAGTTCTTTAGGGAGGGCAAGCTCCTACGAGCAGTACTTC
cdr3_aa: CASSSLGRASSYEQYF

j_call: TRBJ1-6
clone_size: .
d_call: .
v_call: TRBV27
cdr3_nt: TGTGCCAGCAGTCCCGATCGGGGAGTCTCGTACTTCTATAATTCACCCCTCCACTTT
cdr3_aa: CASSPDRGVSYFYNSPLHF

j_call: TRBJ2-7
clone_size: .
d_call: TRBD2
v_call: TRBV6-1
cdr3_nt: TGTGCCAGCAATGGGGGGGTCTACGAGCAGTACTTC
cdr3_aa: CASNGGVYEQYF

j_call: TRBJ2-5
clone_size: .
d_call: TRBD1
v_call: TRBV27
cdr3_nt: TGTGCCAGCAGTTTATACCAGGGGGCTGCCGAGACCCAGTACTTC
cdr3_aa: CASSLYQGAAETQYF

j_call: TRBJ2-7
clone_size: .
d_call: .
v_call: TRBV4-2
cdr3_nt: TGTGCCAGCAGCCAAGGTACGGTTACCTACGAGCAGTACTTC
cdr3_aa: CASSQGTVTYEQYF

j_call: TRBJ1-1
clone_size: .
d_call: .
v_call: TRBV5-1
cdr3_nt: TGCGCCAGCAGCTTGGGGGGCAGGGAAACTGAAGCTTTCTTT
cdr3_aa: CASSLGGRETEAFF

j_call: TRBJ2-7
clone_size: .
d_call: .
v_call: TRBV9
cdr3_nt: TGTGCCAGCAGCGTAGACGCTAGCGCAGCCTACGAGCAGTACTTC
cdr3_aa: CASSVDASAAYEQYF

j_call: TRBJ2-7
clone_size: .
d_call: TRBD1
v_call: TRBV5-6
cdr3_nt: TGTGCCAGCAGCTTGCGCTACCGGGACAGGGATTCCTACGAGCAGTACTTC
cdr3_aa: CASSLRYRDRDSYEQYF

j_call: TRBJ2-7
clone_size: .
d_call: .
v_call: TRBV18
cdr3_nt: TGTGCCAGCTCACCTTCCAACGAGCAGTACTTC
cdr3_aa: CASSPSNEQYF

j_call: TRBJ1-1
clone_size: .
d_call: TRBD1
v_call: TRBV28
cdr3_nt: TGTGCCAGCAGCACTGGACAGGGCTCTGCAGCTTTCTTT
cdr3_aa: CASSTGQGSAAFF

j_call: TRBJ2-5
clone_size: .
d_call: TRBD2
v_call: TRBV4-1
cdr3_nt: TGCGCCAGCAGCCCCCATCCGTCTAGCGGGGAGACCCAGTACTTC
cdr3_aa: CASSPHPSSGETQYF

j_call: TRBJ1-4
clone_size: .
d_call: TRBD1
v_call: TRBV10-1
cdr3_nt: TGCGCCAGCAGTGCAGGGACAGCAACTAATGAAAAACTGTTTTTT
cdr3_aa: CASSAGTATNEKLFF

j_call: TRBJ1-2
clone_size: .
d_call: .
v_call: TRBV6-6
cdr3_nt: TGTGCCAGCAGCCGACTCCGGGACGGGGGTAACTATGGCTACACCTTC
cdr3_aa: CASSRLRDGGNYGYTF

j_call: TRBJ1-3
clone_size: .
d_call: TRBD1
v_call: TRBV7-8
cdr3_nt: TGTGCCAGCAGCTTCGGGGACAGTAGGAACACCATATATTTT
cdr3_aa: CASSFGDSRNTIYF

j_call: TRBJ2-7
clone_size: .
d_call: TRBD1
v_call: TRBV11-2
cdr3_nt: TGTGCCACCGACAGGGGAGCCTACGAGCAGTACTTC
cdr3_aa: CATDRGAYEQYF

j_call: TRBJ1-3
clone_size: few
d_call: .
v_call: TRBV2
cdr3_nt: TGTGCCTCCACTGGGGAGACTATCTCTGGAAACACCATATATTTT
cdr3_aa: CASTGETISGNTIYF

j_call: TRBJ1-3
clone_size: .
d_call: .
v_call: TRBV19
cdr3_nt: TGTGCCAGTAGTACGCCGGGGGGGGCCTTCTCTGGAAACACCATATATTTT
cdr3_aa: CASSTPGGAFSGNTIYF

j_call: TRBJ2-7
clone_size: .
d_call: .
v_call: TRBV10-1
cdr3_nt: TGCGCCAGCAGTGAGTCGGCGGCAGCAAGCTCCTACGAGCAGTACTTC
cdr3_aa: CASSESAAASSYEQYF

j_call: TRBJ1-5
clone_size: .
d_call: .
v_call: TRBV4-1
cdr3_nt: TGCGCCAGCAGCCAAGGGAGTCGCGGGGTCAATCAGCCCCAGCATTTT
cdr3_aa: CASSQGSRGVNQPQHF

j_call: TRBJ2-3
clone_size: .
d_call: .
v_call: TRBV5-6
cdr3_nt: TGTGCCAGCAGCTTAACGGGACTGCCAGATACGCAGTATTTT
cdr3_aa: CASSLTGLPDTQYF

j_call: TRBJ1-5
clone_size: .
d_call: TRBD1
v_call: TRBV28
cdr3_nt: TGTGCCAGCAGTTTAACGGGGACAGAAAAGTATTTT
cdr3_aa: CASSLTGTEKYF

j_call: TRBJ1-2
clone_size: .
d_call: TRBD1
v_call: TRBV27
cdr3_nt: TGTGCCAGCAGTCCTAATACAGGGGTACTAGGGGGCTACACCTTC
cdr3_aa: CASSPNTGVLGGYTF

j_call: TRBJ2-3
clone_size: .
d_call: .
v_call: TRBV5-1
cdr3_nt: TGCGCCAGCAGCTCAAAGACAGCCTTTGTGGATACGCAGTATTTT
cdr3_aa: CASSSKTAFVDTQYF

j_call: TRBJ1-3
clone_size: .
d_call: .
v_call: TRBV5-5
cdr3_nt: TGTGCCAGCAGCTTGAGCCTCGGGGACTCTGGAAACACCATATATTTT
cdr3_aa: CASSLSLGDSGNTIYF

j_call: TRBJ1-2
clone_size: .
d_call: .
v_call: TRBV15
cdr3_nt: TGTGCCACCAGCAGAGCCCGGGTGGGGCGCTACACCTTC
cdr3_aa: CATSRARVGRYTF

j_call: TRBJ2-3
clone_size: few
d_call: .
v_call: TRBV5-1
cdr3_nt: TGCGCCAGCAGCTCTAGCGATACGCAGTATTTT
cdr3_aa: CASSSSDTQYF

j_call: TRBJ1-1
clone_size: .
d_call: TRBD1
v_call: TRBV4-1
cdr3_nt: TGCGCCAGCAGGGGGACAGGGTCTATTACTGAAGCTTTCTTT
cdr3_aa: CASRGTGSITEAFF

j_call: TRBJ2-1
clone_size: few
d_call: TRBD1
v_call: TRBV15
cdr3_nt: TGTGCCACCAGCACAGGACAGGGTACTAGCAATGAGCAGTTCTTC
cdr3_aa: CATSTGQGTSNEQFF

j_call: TRBJ1-5
clone_size: .
d_call: TRBD1
v_call: TRBV18
cdr3_nt: TGTGCCAGCTCACCTCTTACAGGGGCCAATCAGCCCCAGCATTTT
cdr3_aa: CASSPLTGANQPQHF

j_call: TRBJ1-6
clone_size: .
d_call: .
v_call: TRBV10-2
cdr3_nt: TGCGCCAGCACTCAAGGACAAGATAATTCACCCCTCCACTTT
cdr3_aa: CASTQGQDNSPLHF

j_call: TRBJ2-7
clone_size: .
d_call: TRBD2
v_call: TRBV5-4
cdr3_nt: TGTGCCAGCAGCTTGGAGCGGGGGAGCGACGAGCAGTACTTC
cdr3_aa: CASSLERGSDEQYF

j_call: TRBJ1-4
clone_size: few
d_call: .
v_call: TRBV5-1
cdr3_nt: TGCGCCAGCAGCCTGGGGGCCAGCCTGACTGAAAAACTGTTTTTT
cdr3_aa: CASSLGASLTEKLFF

j_call: TRBJ1-6
clone_size: .
d_call: TRBD1
v_call: TRBV6-1
cdr3_nt: TGTGCCAGCAGGGACAGGGTTAATTCACCCCTCCACTTT
cdr3_aa: CASRDRVNSPLHF

j_call: TRBJ1-1
clone_size: .
d_call: .
v_call: TRBV7-8
cdr3_nt: TGTGCCAGCAGCTTAGATTGGGGACTCTTCAACACTGAAGCTTTCTTT
cdr3_aa: CASSLDWGLFNTEAFF

j_call: TRBJ2-5
clone_size: .
d_call: TRBD2
v_call: TRBV27
cdr3_nt: TGTGCCAGCAGTCCGACTAGCGGGGGGTTCCAAGAGACCCAGTACTTC
cdr3_aa: CASSPTSGGFQETQYF

j_call: TRBJ1-5
clone_size: .
d_call: .
v_call: TRBV27
cdr3_nt: TGTGCCAGCAGTTCATTTCGGGCGGGGCAGCCCCAGCATTTT
cdr3_aa: CASSSFRAGQPQHF

j_call: TRBJ1-3
clone_size: few
d_call: .
v_call: TRBV7-6
cdr3_nt: TGTGCCAGCAGCTTGGGGACTGACCGAGGAAACACCATATATTTT
cdr3_aa: CASSLGTDRGNTIYF

j_call: TRBJ1-1
clone_size: .
d_call: .
v_call: TRBV30
cdr3_nt: TGTGCCTGGAGGACGGGGGGAGGAACTGAGGCTTTCTTT
cdr3_aa: CAWRTGGGTEAFF

j_call: TRBJ1-2
clone_size: once
d_call: TRBD1
v_call: TRBV7-8
cdr3_nt: TGTGCCAGCAGCTTGGGGACAGGGGTAGACTATGGCTACACCTTC
cdr3_aa: CASSLGTGVDYGYTF